Given below is one T cell receptor (beta chain) in context. The antigen is unknown. The data derive from a study of brain T cells in children with intractable seizures. The CDR3 loop spans 13 amino acids. Trimming pared 3 bases from V and 7 bases from J, leaving 13 bases between. Sequenced by immunoSEQ multiplex PCR; TCRdb stores in-frame clones only, minus some. This sample has approximately 330,000 clones, with roughly 93% found just once. Time point described: blood from clinic visit 5 months post-surgery; TSC patient then seizure free. The sequenced cases were selected for having the highest brain T cell transcript signatures. Patients received at least one anti-epileptic drug before surgery. Study findings and constraints: Clones missing pre-surgery may reflect undersampling of that blood sample. Only CDR3 sequence similarity suggested viral specificity, without known HCMV serostatus.

The source of this sequence is a boy younger than two with tuberous sclerosis and intractable seizures. The chain couples TRBV12-3 or TRBV12-4 to TRBJ2-7; D gene unclear. Here the sequenced sample was peripheral blood, taken less than 6 months after surgery. Here the CDR3 DNA reads TGTGCCAGCAGTTTCGCGGCACCTTGGGAGCAGTACTTC. This gives the protein CASSFAAPWEQYF.